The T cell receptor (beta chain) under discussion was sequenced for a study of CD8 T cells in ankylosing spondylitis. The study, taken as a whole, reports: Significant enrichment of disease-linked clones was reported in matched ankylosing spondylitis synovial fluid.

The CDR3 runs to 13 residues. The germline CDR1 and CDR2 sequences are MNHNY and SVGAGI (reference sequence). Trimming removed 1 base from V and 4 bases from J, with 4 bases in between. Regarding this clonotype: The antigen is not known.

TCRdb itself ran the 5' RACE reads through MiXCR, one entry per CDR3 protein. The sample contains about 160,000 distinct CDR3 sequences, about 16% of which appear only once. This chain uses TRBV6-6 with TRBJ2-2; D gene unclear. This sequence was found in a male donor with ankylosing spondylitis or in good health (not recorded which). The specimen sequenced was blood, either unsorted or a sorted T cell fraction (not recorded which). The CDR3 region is CASSYYTTGELFF. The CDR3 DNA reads TGTGCCAGCAGTTACTACACCACCGGGGAGCTGTTTTTT.